The 9 T cell receptor beta chains below all came from one sample that was sequenced in a study of blood T cell repertoires in COVID-19. Clones were read by immunoSEQ multiplex PCR, and TCRdb kept only the in-frame ones, dropping some. The table shows about 130,000 clones, with about 72% occurring only once. Sample: peripheral blood. The receptors were sampled from a man aged 55-75 years who had recovered from COVID-19.

J is TRBJ2-7 and V is TRBV6-2 or TRBV6-3, with D tentatively TRBD2 (5 bases). V lost 2 bases and J lost 0, with 11 bases in between. Germline V gene lookup returns CDR1 MNHEY and CDR2 SVGEGT. The CDR3 has 15 residues. The CDR3 nucleotides are TGTGCCAGCAGTTACCTCAGCGGTGCCTCCTACGAGCAGTACTTC. It yields the protein CASSYLSGASYEQYF.

V usage is TRBV3-1 (or the pseudogene TRBV3-2) and J usage is TRBJ2-5; D is perhaps TRBD2 (5 bases). The V end lost 2 bases, the J end lost 0 bases, and 13 bases lay between the germline ends. Germline lookup yields CDR1 LGHDT and CDR2 YNNKEL (reference sequence). The CDR3 length is 16 residues. The CDR3 DNA reads TGTGCCAGCAGCCAACGCTTTAGCGTCTACCAAGAGACCCAGTACTTC. This sequence encodes CASSQRFSVYQETQYF.

This clone was seen a single time. The rearrangement links TRBV5-1 to TRBJ2-1; maybe TRBD1 (6 bases). The CDR3 runs 14 residues. V was pared by 4 bases and J by 6 bases, with 14 bases between. CDR1 and CDR2 (germline): SGHRS, YFSETQ. CDR3 amino acids: CASSEVQGRNEQFF. As DNA, the CDR3 is TGCGCCAGCAGCGAAGTACAGGGACGCAATGAGCAGTTCTTC.

The chain is built from TRBV19 and TRBJ2-3; D is ambiguous. The CDR3 spans 13 residues. CDR1 and CDR2 (germline): LNHDA, SQIVND (reference sequence). Deletions cut 0 bases from V and 5 bases from J, with 6 bases between. As DNA, the CDR3 is TGTGCCAGTAGTATAGATGGGCTAGATACGCAGTATTTT. This translates into CASSIDGLDTQYF.

In this sample, this clone turned up a few times. The chain recombines TRBV13 with TRBJ2-7, with 7 bases aligning to TRBD1. This CDR3 contains 18 residues. CDR1 is PRHDT and CDR2 is FYEKMQ in the germline V gene (reference sequence). V trimming: 4 bases; J trimming: 1 base; junction bases outside the gene matches: 16. The CDR3 nucleotides read TGTGCCAGCAGCTATACAGGGGACCCCTTAATGGGATCCTACGAGCAGTACTTC. Translating gives CASSYTGDPLMGSYEQYF.

The chain recombines TRBV27 with TRBJ1-1; the match to TRBD1 covers 7 bases. J was trimmed by 0 bases and V by 5 bases; bases with no gene match: 6. The CDR3 totals 15 residues. The germline CDR1 and CDR2 sequences are MNHEY and SMNVEV (reference sequence). The CDR3 spells CASSAQQGLNTEAFF. The DNA of the CDR3 is TGTGCCAGCAGTGCCCAACAGGGGTTGAACACTGAAGCTTTCTTT.

The rearrangement links TRBV4-1 to TRBJ2-7; D may be TRBD1 (5 bases). CDR3 length: 16 amino acids. Germline V CDR1 and CDR2: MGHRA, YSYEKL. V lost 1 base to trimming and J lost 2 bases, with 15 bases between them. This chain's CDR3 is CASSQGWAGPAYEQYF. The CDR3 DNA reads TGCGCCAGCAGCCAAGGGTGGGCAGGGCCCGCCTACGAGCAGTACTTC.

This clone was detected once. The CDR3 spells CASTLWGGRGDEAFF. The CDR3 DNA sequence: TGTGCCAGCACTCTCTGGGGGGGGCGCGGGGATGAAGCTTTCTTT. The gene calls are TRBV11-2 and TRBJ1-1, with D possibly being TRBD1 (6 bases). Germline lookup yields CDR1 SGHAT and CDR2 FQNNGV. The V end was cut by 7 bases, the J end by 7 bases, with 22 bases between. The CDR3 extends over 15 amino acids.

The chain has TRBV10-1 and TRBJ1-2; the match to TRBD1 covers 9 bases. The V gene end was trimmed by 0 bases and the J gene end by 4 bases; junction bases not matched to a gene: 6. Germline lookup yields CDR1 WNHNN and CDR2 SYGVQD (reference sequence). CDR3 length: 16 amino acids. The CDR3 reads CASSESGDREVYGYTF. CDR3 coding DNA: TGCGCCAGCAGTGAGTCTGGGGACAGGGAGGTCTATGGCTACACCTTC.